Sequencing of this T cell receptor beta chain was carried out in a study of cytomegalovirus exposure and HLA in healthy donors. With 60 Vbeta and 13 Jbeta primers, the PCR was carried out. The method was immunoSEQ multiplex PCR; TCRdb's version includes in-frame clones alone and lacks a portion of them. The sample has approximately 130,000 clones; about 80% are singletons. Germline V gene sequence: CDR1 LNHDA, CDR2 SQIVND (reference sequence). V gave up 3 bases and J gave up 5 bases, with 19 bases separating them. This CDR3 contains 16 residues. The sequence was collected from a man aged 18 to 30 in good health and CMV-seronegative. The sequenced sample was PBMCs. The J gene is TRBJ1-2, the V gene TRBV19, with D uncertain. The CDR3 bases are TGTGCCAGTAGTATTTTTCCAGGAGGTCTTTCATATGGCTACACCTTC. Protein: CASSIFPGGLSYGYTF.